The clone carrying this T cell receptor (beta chain) showed up just a few times. Using unique molecular identifiers, the investigators prepared the TCRbeta library. Via MiXCR, TCRdb re-called the PCR reads, giving one row per CDR3 protein. The table has 500,000 or so distinct CDR3 sequences, about 33% seen once. Trimming removed 0 bases from V and 3 bases from J; junction bases left unmatched: 4. The CDR3 spans 15 residues. In germline, CDR1 is DFQATT, CDR2 SNEGSKA (reference sequence). The data are from a study of T-cell reconstitution after alpha-beta-depleted transplantation in children. The chain joins TRBV20-1 to TRBJ2-3, with 9 nucleotides matching TRBD2. This specimen was PBMCs from the stem cell graft donor, taken from the stem cell graft. The TCR originated in a human donor who donated a stem cell graft to a child with aplastic anemia. CDR3 loop: CSARESGRPTDTQYF. The CDR3 DNA is TGCAGTGCTAGAGAGAGCGGGAGGCCGACAGATACGCAGTATTTT.